This is a list of T cell receptor beta chains from one sample in a study of neoadjuvant anti-PD-1 for oral cavity cancer. The repertoire was sequenced with immunoSEQ multiplex PCR; TCRdb's copy has only in-frame clones and lacks some. Counted here are 35,000 to 40,000 clones, around two fifths occurring once; the ten biggest clones make up 16%. The input for sequencing was tumor tissue, taken after nivolumab (anti-PD-1) treatment. These receptors were obtained from a person aged 35-79 years with oral cavity squamous cell carcinoma. CDR3s include the opening cysteine and the closing phenylalanine or tryptophan. The order of the fields is V gene, D gene, J gene, clone size, CDR3 DNA, CDR3 protein. A D gene is named only where the DNA matches it firmly. Size is stated for part of the rows, as once, few or many counts, or as a class when the clone is expanded.

v_gene: TRBV29-1
d_gene: NA
j_gene: TRBJ2-7
abundance: NA
CDR3nt: TGCAGCGCCCTACTTCCTGGCGCGGGTATCGGCGAGCAGTACTTC
CDR3aa: CSALLPGAGIGEQYF

v_gene: TRBV2
d_gene: NA
j_gene: TRBJ2-3
abundance: many
CDR3nt: TGTGCCAGCAACCGGGACTCCTTAGGCACAGATACGCAGTATTTT
CDR3aa: CASNRDSLGTDTQYF

v_gene: TRBV5-1
d_gene: TRBD1
j_gene: TRBJ1-2
abundance: many
CDR3nt: TGCGCCAGCAGCTTGGCGTTCAGTAGGGGGCAGGGCTTTAACTATGGCTACACCTTC
CDR3aa: CASSLAFSRGQGFNYGYTF

v_gene: TRBV7-8
d_gene: TRBD2
j_gene: TRBJ2-1
abundance: NA
CDR3nt: TGTGCCAGCAGCCTCGGCCTAGCGGGGGAGAGCTCCTACAATGAGCAGTTCTTC
CDR3aa: CASSLGLAGESSYNEQFF

v_gene: TRBV7-3
d_gene: TRBD2
j_gene: TRBJ2-7
abundance: NA
CDR3nt: TGTGCCAGCAGCTCAAATAGCGGGGGGGCGTACGAGCAGTACTTC
CDR3aa: CASSSNSGGAYEQYF

v_gene: TRBV7-3
d_gene: TRBD2
j_gene: TRBJ2-3
abundance: many
CDR3nt: TGTGCCAGCAGCTCGACTAGCGGGGATGGGGATACGCAGTATTTT
CDR3aa: CASSSTSGDGDTQYF

v_gene: TRBV14
d_gene: NA
j_gene: TRBJ2-7
abundance: few
CDR3nt: TGTGCCAGCAGCCCCGGGACACCACCCTACGAGCAGTACTTC
CDR3aa: CASSPGTPPYEQYF

v_gene: TRBV5-1
d_gene: TRBD1
j_gene: TRBJ1-2
abundance: NA
CDR3nt: TGCGCCAGCAGCGCTACGACAGGGAACTATGGCTACACCTTC
CDR3aa: CASSATTGNYGYTF

v_gene: TRBV2
d_gene: TRBD1
j_gene: TRBJ2-7
abundance: NA
CDR3nt: TGTGCCGTCGGACAGGGGAGGTACGAGCAGTACTTC
CDR3aa: CAVGQGRYEQYF

v_gene: TRBV13
d_gene: NA
j_gene: TRBJ2-3
abundance: few
CDR3nt: TGTGCCAGCAGCTTGTTCCACATGGCAGATACGCAGTATTTT
CDR3aa: CASSLFHMADTQYF

v_gene: TRBV27
d_gene: NA
j_gene: TRBJ2-2
abundance: NA
CDR3nt: TGTGCCAGCAGGATTAAGGGGACCGGAGGGGAGCTGTTTTTT
CDR3aa: CASRIKGTGGELFF

v_gene: TRBV6-5
d_gene: NA
j_gene: TRBJ1-2
abundance: NA
CDR3nt: TGTGCCAGCAGTTACTCCGGGTTGGTGGTAATGGGCTACACCTTC
CDR3aa: CASSYSGLVVMGYTF

v_gene: TRBV9
d_gene: NA
j_gene: TRBJ2-1
abundance: once
CDR3nt: TGTGCCAGCAGAGCAGTGAGTGGCGACAATGAGCAGTTCTTC
CDR3aa: CASRAVSGDNEQFF

v_gene: TRBV27
d_gene: NA
j_gene: TRBJ1-5
abundance: NA
CDR3nt: TGTGCCAGCAGTTCTCCGGGTGCGCCCCAGCATTTT
CDR3aa: CASSSPGAPQHF

v_gene: TRBV6-5
d_gene: NA
j_gene: TRBJ2-4
abundance: NA
CDR3nt: TGTGCCAGCAGTTTCACAGGTGACATTCAGTACTTC
CDR3aa: CASSFTGDIQYF

v_gene: TRBV5-1
d_gene: NA
j_gene: TRBJ1-6
abundance: NA
CDR3nt: TGCGCCAGCAGCGCGGACAGTCATTCGGGCGCACCCCTCCACTTT
CDR3aa: CASSADSHSGAPLHF

v_gene: TRBV7-3
d_gene: TRBD1
j_gene: TRBJ2-7
abundance: NA
CDR3nt: TGTGCCAGCAGCTTAGAGGGGGCGATAAACTACGAGCAGTACTTC
CDR3aa: CASSLEGAINYEQYF

v_gene: TRBV18
d_gene: TRBD1
j_gene: TRBJ1-2
abundance: NA
CDR3nt: TGTGCCAGCTCACCCCCCCTCGGACAGGGAGATGGCTACACCTTC
CDR3aa: CASSPPLGQGDGYTF

v_gene: TRBV12-5
d_gene: NA
j_gene: TRBJ2-7
abundance: NA
CDR3nt: TGTGCTAGTGGTTTGGTATTAGGGTTCCACGAGCAGTACTTC
CDR3aa: CASGLVLGFHEQYF

v_gene: TRBV11-1
d_gene: TRBD1
j_gene: TRBJ1-2
abundance: few
CDR3nt: TGTGCCAGCAGCTTGGACGGACAGGGGGCGTTTGGCTACACCTTC
CDR3aa: CASSLDGQGAFGYTF

v_gene: TRBV1
d_gene: NA
j_gene: TRBJ1-5
abundance: NA
CDR3nt: TGCACCAGCAGCCAGATGGGACCAGGGATCCAGCCCCAGCATTTT
CDR3aa: CTSSQMGPGIQPQHF

v_gene: TRBV5-1
d_gene: NA
j_gene: TRBJ2-7
abundance: few
CDR3nt: TGCGCCAGCAGCTTGACCAGCCCCTACGAGCAGTACTTC
CDR3aa: CASSLTSPYEQYF

v_gene: TRBV4-1
d_gene: NA
j_gene: TRBJ2-3
abundance: medium-sized
CDR3nt: TGCGCCAGCAGCCAAGATCCGGCAGGAATCACAGATACGCAGTATTTT
CDR3aa: CASSQDPAGITDTQYF

v_gene: TRBV19
d_gene: NA
j_gene: TRBJ1-2
abundance: NA
CDR3nt: TGTGCCAGTAGTAGCCCGGCGACGAGGGTGGCCGGCTACACCTTC
CDR3aa: CASSSPATRVAGYTF

v_gene: TRBV6-5
d_gene: NA
j_gene: TRBJ1-1
abundance: few
CDR3nt: TGTGCCAGCAGTTCCCCCCGAGGAGTTGAAGCTTTCTTT
CDR3aa: CASSSPRGVEAFF

v_gene: TRBV6-4
d_gene: NA
j_gene: TRBJ1-2
abundance: NA
CDR3nt: TGTGCCAGCAGTGACCAACAGTCTGGTGGCTACACCTTC
CDR3aa: CASSDQQSGGYTF

v_gene: TRBV30
d_gene: NA
j_gene: TRBJ1-1
abundance: NA
CDR3nt: TGTGCCTGGAGTCTTCTGGACCGGCGGGGCACTGAAGCTTTCTTT
CDR3aa: CAWSLLDRRGTEAFF

v_gene: TRBV14
d_gene: NA
j_gene: TRBJ1-3
abundance: NA
CDR3nt: TGTGCCAGCAGCCAAGTCGGAAACACCATATATTTT
CDR3aa: CASSQVGNTIYF

v_gene: TRBV5-6
d_gene: NA
j_gene: TRBJ1-2
abundance: NA
CDR3nt: TGTGCCAGCAGCTTCCGGCAGGGACTTTCCTATGGCTACACCTTC
CDR3aa: CASSFRQGLSYGYTF

v_gene: TRBV15
d_gene: NA
j_gene: TRBJ1-5
abundance: NA
CDR3nt: TGTGCCACCATGCAGGGTTATAGCAATCAGCCCCAGCATTTT
CDR3aa: CATMQGYSNQPQHF

v_gene: TRBV5-1
d_gene: TRBD1
j_gene: TRBJ2-1
abundance: NA
CDR3nt: TGCGCCAGCAGCCCCGGGACAGGCTCCTACAATGAGCAGTTCTTC
CDR3aa: CASSPGTGSYNEQFF

v_gene: TRBV27
d_gene: TRBD1
j_gene: TRBJ2-7
abundance: NA
CDR3nt: TGTGCCAGCAGTTTATTTGGACAGGGGGCCACCTACGAGCAGTACTTC
CDR3aa: CASSLFGQGATYEQYF

v_gene: TRBV5-1
d_gene: NA
j_gene: TRBJ1-4
abundance: few
CDR3nt: TGCGCCAGCACCCCCGGACCGTCTTTTAATGAAAAACTGTTTTTT
CDR3aa: CASTPGPSFNEKLFF

v_gene: TRBV7-2
d_gene: NA
j_gene: TRBJ2-1
abundance: NA
CDR3nt: TGTGCCAGCAGCTTAGCCTCTTCGGTCCGTGAGCAGTTCTTC
CDR3aa: CASSLASSVREQFF

v_gene: TRBV28
d_gene: NA
j_gene: TRBJ2-7
abundance: NA
CDR3nt: TGTGCCAGCTCGGGACTCTCCTACGAGCAGTACTTC
CDR3aa: CASSGLSYEQYF

v_gene: TRBV28
d_gene: NA
j_gene: TRBJ1-1
abundance: many
CDR3nt: TGTGCCACCCTCCATGGAGGGGGCACTGAAGCTTTCTTT
CDR3aa: CATLHGGGTEAFF

v_gene: TRBV30
d_gene: TRBD2
j_gene: TRBJ2-3
abundance: many
CDR3nt: TGTGCCTGGAGTGGGGTCTTAGCGGGAGGGCCGGCAGATACGCAGTATTTT
CDR3aa: CAWSGVLAGGPADTQYF

v_gene: TRBV6-5
d_gene: NA
j_gene: TRBJ1-2
abundance: NA
CDR3nt: TGTGCCAGCAGTTACCAAGGAGGAGGCAACTATGGCTACACCTTC
CDR3aa: CASSYQGGGNYGYTF

v_gene: TRBV6-1
d_gene: TRBD2
j_gene: TRBJ2-1
abundance: NA
CDR3nt: TGTGCCAGCATACTAGCGGGAGCAGATGAGCAGTTCTTC
CDR3aa: CASILAGADEQFF

v_gene: TRBV30
d_gene: TRBD1
j_gene: TRBJ2-3
abundance: NA
CDR3nt: TGTGCCTGGAGTAGGACAGGATACACAGATACGCAGTATTTT
CDR3aa: CAWSRTGYTDTQYF

v_gene: TRBV7-9
d_gene: NA
j_gene: TRBJ2-5
abundance: NA
CDR3nt: TGTGCCAGCAGCCAAGAGACCCAGTACTTC
CDR3aa: CASSQETQYF

v_gene: TRBV6-6
d_gene: NA
j_gene: TRBJ2-7
abundance: NA
CDR3nt: TGTGCCAGCAGTTACCGCCCCGAGGAGCAGTACTTC
CDR3aa: CASSYRPEEQYF

v_gene: TRBV7-7
d_gene: TRBD1
j_gene: TRBJ2-2
abundance: few
CDR3nt: TGTGCTAGCAGCATCACAGGGGACACCGGGGAGCTGTTTTTT
CDR3aa: CASSITGDTGELFF

v_gene: TRBV19
d_gene: NA
j_gene: TRBJ2-1
abundance: NA
CDR3nt: TGTGCCAGTAGTATTGGGTTCGATGAGCAGTTCTTC
CDR3aa: CASSIGFDEQFF

v_gene: TRBV6-6
d_gene: NA
j_gene: TRBJ1-5
abundance: NA
CDR3nt: TGTGCCAGCAGTTACAACCCGGAGGATCAGCCCCAGCATTTT
CDR3aa: CASSYNPEDQPQHF

v_gene: TRBV2
d_gene: TRBD1
j_gene: TRBJ2-3
abundance: few
CDR3nt: TGTGCCAGCAGTAGACAGGGGGCCACAGATACGCAGTATTTT
CDR3aa: CASSRQGATDTQYF

v_gene: TRBV11-2
d_gene: NA
j_gene: TRBJ1-2
abundance: NA
CDR3nt: TGTGCCAGCAGCTTAAGCGGGGAATTATGGTATGGCTACACCTTC
CDR3aa: CASSLSGELWYGYTF

v_gene: TRBV18
d_gene: NA
j_gene: TRBJ2-6
abundance: once
CDR3nt: TGTGCCAGCTCTCAAATCGGAGGCAGGGGATTGTCTGGGGCCAACGTCCTGACTTTC
CDR3aa: CASSQIGGRGLSGANVLTF

v_gene: TRBV7-2
d_gene: NA
j_gene: TRBJ2-1
abundance: NA
CDR3nt: TGTGCCAGCAGCCTAAGCTCCTACAATGAGCAGTTCTTC
CDR3aa: CASSLSSYNEQFF

v_gene: TRBV19
d_gene: NA
j_gene: TRBJ1-4
abundance: NA
CDR3nt: TGTGCCAGTAGGAACCCTCCGGGGAGATCTAATGAAAAACTGTTTTTT
CDR3aa: CASRNPPGRSNEKLFF

v_gene: TRBV4-1
d_gene: NA
j_gene: TRBJ2-2
abundance: few
CDR3nt: TGCGCCAGCAGCCAAGGCAGGTATTCGGACACCGGGGAGCTGTTTTTT
CDR3aa: CASSQGRYSDTGELFF

v_gene: TRBV18
d_gene: NA
j_gene: TRBJ2-3
abundance: NA
CDR3nt: TGTGCCAGCTCACCACCTACAGGGTATGAGGCAGATACGCAGTATTTT
CDR3aa: CASSPPTGYEADTQYF

v_gene: TRBV27
d_gene: NA
j_gene: TRBJ2-1
abundance: few
CDR3nt: TGTGCCAGCTCGTCGAGGTTGAATGAGCAGTTCTTC
CDR3aa: CASSSRLNEQFF